The 32 T cell receptor beta chains in this list originate from one sample, sequenced in a study of radiation and T cells in renal cell carcinoma. Data came from immunoSEQ multiplex PCR; TCRdb stores just in-frame clones and leaves some out. Among fewer than 85,000 clones listed, 80% to 90% were seen once. Sample time point: blood 4 weeks post-SBRT, at nephrectomy. Treatment denoted: 15 Gy SBRT to primary tumor, nephrectomy 4 weeks later. The sequenced sample was blood, obtained from a patient whose treatment included radiotherapy and nephrectomy. The receptors stem from a woman in her seventies with renal cell carcinoma.

V is TRBV5-1 and J is TRBJ1-1; 12 nucleotides agree with TRBD1. The V gene end was trimmed by 4 bases and the J gene end by 5 bases; junction bases not matched to a gene: 9. The V gene's germline CDR1 is SGHRS and CDR2 YFSETQ. CDR3 length: 16 amino acids. The CDR3 loop is CASSLGQGASWTEAFF. In nucleotides, the CDR3 is TGCGCCAGCAGCCTGGGACAGGGGGCGAGTTGGACTGAAGCTTTCTTT.

This rearrangement joins TRBV6-5 to TRBJ1-4, with D possibly matching TRBD1 (6 bases). The germline V gene has CDR1 MNHEY and CDR2 SVGAGI. The CDR3 is 14 amino acids. V was shortened by 6 bases and J by 4 bases, with 12 bases between the two germline ends. The CDR3, as DNA: TGTGCCAGCAGGCGGGACATACTTAATGAAAAACTGTTTTTT. This sequence encodes CASRRDILNEKLFF.

The chain has TRBV7-8 and TRBJ1-5; 8 bases agree with TRBD1. The CDR3 contains 16 residues. The germline V gene encodes CDR1 SGHVS and CDR2 FQNEAQ. Losses at the gene ends were 5 bases for V and 4 bases for J; bases not matched to a gene: 10. The CDR3 sequence is CASSIRQGSINQPQHF. CDR3 DNA sequence: TGTGCCAGCAGCATTCGACAGGGGAGTATTAATCAGCCCCAGCATTTT.

This chain uses TRBV4-3 with TRBJ2-3, with D possibly being TRBD1 (5 bases). Deletions cut 3 bases from V and 7 bases from J, with 8 bases between. The CDR3 totals 12 residues. Germline assignment: CDR1 LGHNA and CDR2 YSLEER. Here the CDR3 reads CASSHDRNTQYF. The DNA for the CDR3 is TGCGCCAGCAGCCACGACAGAAATACGCAGTATTTT.

This clone is labeled medium-sized. The V call is TRBV5-6, the J call TRBJ1-5; 11 bases line up with TRBD1. This CDR3 contains 16 residues. Germline V gene sequence: CDR1 SGHDT, CDR2 YYEEEE. Losses at the gene ends were 2 bases for V and 7 bases for J; bases not matched to a gene: 8. CDR3 in DNA: TGTGCCAGCAGCTTTAAACAGGACAGGGGGCTGCAGCCCCAGCATTTT. Translated: CASSFKQDRGLQPQHF.

The chain combines TRBV2 with TRBJ2-7, with TRBD1 matching over 7 bases. Per the germline V gene, CDR1 is SNHLY and CDR2 is FYNNEI. With V trimmed by 3 bases and J by 2 bases, 1 base remained unmatched. The CDR3 extends over 13 amino acids. The CDR3 loop reads CASSEGTAYEQYF. In DNA, the CDR3 is TGTGCCAGCAGTGAGGGGACAGCCTACGAGCAGTACTTC.

This chain links TRBV30 with TRBJ1-6; the match to TRBD1 covers 7 bases. Looked up from germline, CDR1 is GTSNPN and CDR2 is SVGIG (reference sequence). V shed 0 bases and J 9 bases; nucleotides not matched to a gene: 2. This CDR3 comprises 13 residues. CDR3 region: CAWSVRDSSPLHF. Written as DNA, the CDR3 is TGTGCCTGGAGTGTACGGGACAGTTCACCCCTCCACTTT.

The rearrangement uses TRBV29-1 and TRBJ2-3; D is unclear. V was clipped by 7 bases and J by 4 bases, with 6 bases between them. Germline CDR1 is SQVTM and CDR2 is ANQGSEA. The CDR3 extends over 10 amino acids. CDR3 bases: TGCAGCGCCGGCCCAGATACGCAGTATTTT. It encodes CSAGPDTQYF.

The count of this clone is one. The chain has TRBV7-8 and TRBJ2-5, with 16 bases fitting TRBD2. There are 16 residues in the CDR3. J gave up 2 bases and V 4 bases, and 1 base lay outside the gene matches. Germline CDR1 SGHVS, CDR2 FQNEAQ. Written as DNA, the CDR3 is TGTGCCAGCAGCTGGGGACTAGCGGGGGGGCAAGAGACCCAGTACTTC. Translated, it gives CASSWGLAGGQETQYF.

The CDR3 bases are TGTGCCAGCAGTTTACAGGGCTCTGGGGCCAACGTCCTGACTTTC. It yields the protein CASSLQGSGANVLTF. The chain uses TRBV28 and TRBJ2-6; the D gene is possibly TRBD1 (5 bases). The CDR3 loop spans 15 amino acids. V was shortened by 2 bases and J by 0 bases, with 5 bases between the two germline ends. Germline V gene sequence: CDR1 MDHEN, CDR2 SYDVKM.

The V gene is TRBV15, the J gene TRBJ2-5; weak D call: TRBD1 (6 bases). Germline-derived CDR1 and CDR2 are LNHNV and YYDKDF (reference sequence). V was clipped by 9 bases and J by 5 bases, with 19 bases between them. The CDR3 has 14 residues. The CDR3 DNA reads TGTGCCACAGGGGGAACATTGACTTACGAGACCCAGTACTTC. Its protein product is CATGGTLTYETQYF.

As for this clone: Relative to the germline gene, one junction end is altered; a read error may explain this. This chain joins TRBV6-1 and TRBJ1-5, with a weak D call TRBD1 (6 bases). Germline CDR1 MNHNS, CDR2 SASEGT. The CDR3 consists of 11 residues. In nucleotides, the CDR3 is TGTGCCAGCACCGAGGGGGGTCCCCGGCATTTT. This gives the protein CASTEGGPRHF.

The V gene is TRBV14, the J gene TRBJ2-1; D call uncertain. CDR1 and CDR2 from the germline V gene are SGHDN and FVKESK. The CDR3 sequence is 15 residues long. The V end was cut by 2 bases, the J end by 0 bases, with 8 bases between. The CDR3 sequence is CASSQLESSYNEQFF. Written as DNA, the CDR3 is TGTGCCAGCAGCCAACTAGAGTCCTCCTACAATGAGCAGTTCTTC.

The rearrangement uses TRBV19 and TRBJ1-5; 7 bases match TRBD1. Trimming removed 7 bases from V and 1 base from J; junction bases left unmatched: 10. This CDR3 is built from 16 residues. Germline CDR1 is LNHDA and CDR2 is SQIVND (reference sequence). As DNA, the CDR3 is TGTGCCAGTACTAACCAGGGGGGGCAGAGCAATCAGCCCCAGCATTTT. Its protein is CASTNQGGQSNQPQHF.

J is TRBJ2-1 and V is TRBV11-2; 10 bases are a match to TRBD2. The germline CDR1 and CDR2 sequences are SGHAT and FQNNGV. The CDR3 totals 16 residues. The J segment lost 3 bases and the V segment lost 5 bases, leaving 7 bases of the junction unmatched. The CDR3 loop is CASSPISGGHYNEQFF. The DNA of the CDR3 is TGTGCCAGCAGCCCCATTAGCGGGGGGCACTACAATGAGCAGTTCTTC. Supplemented by reference TRBV11-2 and TRBJ2-1, the full variable domain reads EAGVAQSPRYKIIEKRQSVAFWCNPISGHATLYWYQQILGQGPKLLIQFQNNGVVDDSQLPKDRFSAERLKGVDSTLKIQPAKLEDSAVYLCASSPISGGHYNEQFFGPGTRLTVL.

The V and J genes are TRBV30 and TRBJ2-3; D perhaps matches TRBD1 (6 bases). Germline-derived CDR1 and CDR2 are GTSNPN and SVGIG (reference sequence). Between the trimmed V and J ends, which lost 1 base and 3 bases, there was a span of 11 bases. The CDR3 has 14 amino acids. CDR3 protein: CAWSDGRGTDTQYF. For the CDR3, the DNA is TGTGCCTGGAGTGATGGCAGGGGAACAGATACGCAGTATTTT. The full variable domain, with the rest looked up from reference TRBV30 and TRBJ2-3, is SQTIHQWPATLVQPVGSPLSLECTVEGTSNPNLYWYRQAAGRGLQLLFYSVGIGQISSEVPQNLSASRPQDRQFILSSKKLLLSDSGFYLCAWSDGRGTDTQYFGPGTRLTVL.

This chain uses TRBV11-2 with TRBJ2-5; D is perhaps TRBD2 (7 bases). Germline CDR1 and CDR2: SGHAT and FQNNGV. The CDR3 covers 16 residues. V was pared by 3 bases and J by 5 bases, with 19 bases between. The CDR3 region is CASSFLVGGPSETQYF. The CDR3 coding sequence is TGTGCCAGCAGCTTTTTGGTGGGGGGGCCATCGGAGACCCAGTACTTC.

This chain connects TRBV2 to TRBJ1-5; no clear D gene. The CDR3 sequence is 11 residues long. V lost 5 bases and J lost 7, with 6 bases in between. In germline, CDR1 is SNHLY, CDR2 FYNNEI. CDR3 DNA: TGTGCCAGCAGTTTAGGACAGCCCCAGCATTTT. Translating gives CASSLGQPQHF. Combining the CDR3 with reference TRBV2 and TRBJ1-5 gives the whole variable domain EPEVTQTPSHQVTQMGQEVILRCVPISNHLYFYWYRQILGQKVEFLVSFYNNEISEKSEIFDDQFSVERPDGSNFTLKIRSTKLEDSAMYFCASSLGQPQHFGDGTRLSIL.

The chain combines TRBV21-1 with TRBJ2-1; the listed D gene, TRBD1, was not tested against the DNA. TRBV21-1 is a listed pseudogene. This CDR3 is built from 15 residues. DNA of the CDR3: TGTGCCAGCAGCAAAGGCAGGCCCGGATCACATGAGCAGTTCTTC. This sequence encodes CASSKGRPGSHEQFF.

The chain couples TRBV5-4 to TRBJ2-5; 12 bases match TRBD2. The CDR3 runs to 17 residues. V gave up 4 bases and J gave up 2 bases; unmatched junction bases: 9. CDR1 is SGHNT and CDR2 is YYREEE in the germline V gene (reference sequence). The CDR3 protein is CASSRGTGTSGQETQYF. The CDR3 nucleotides are TGTGCCAGCAGCCGAGGGACGGGGACTAGCGGGCAAGAGACCCAGTACTTC.

The chain combines TRBV9 with TRBJ2-4; 7 bases map to TRBD1. CDR1 SGDLS and CDR2 YYNGEE come from the germline V gene. V lost 4 bases, J lost 4 bases, and 5 bases stayed unmatched. The CDR3 loop spans 14 amino acids. CDR3 nucleotide sequence: TGTGCCAGCAGCACGGGACAGACGAAAAACATTCAGTACTTC. Translating gives CASSTGQTKNIQYF.

V gene TRBV28 combines with J gene TRBJ1-6; 9 bases line up with TRBD1. The germline gives CDR1 MDHEN, CDR2 SYDVKM. This CDR3 is 16 amino acids long. With V trimmed by 6 bases and J by 2 bases, 5 bases remained unmatched. Here the CDR3 reads CASRYDRGTYNSPLHF. For the CDR3, the DNA is TGTGCCAGCAGGTATGACAGGGGGACCTATAATTCACCCCTCCACTTT.

The rearrangement links TRBV4-3 to TRBJ2-7; the D is unclear. V lost 1 base and J lost 2, with 6 bases in between. The CDR3 loop spans 13 amino acids. Germline-derived CDR1 and CDR2 are LGHNA and YSLEER. The CDR3 DNA follows: TGCGCCAGCAGCCAAGCTCCAGCCTACGAGCAGTACTTC. Residues: CASSQAPAYEQYF.

This chain connects TRBV5-1 to TRBJ1-6; possible D gene TRBD1, 5 bases. Germline V lookup: CDR1 SGHRS, CDR2 YFSETQ. The CDR3 extends over 16 amino acids. V was clipped by 1 base and J by 8 bases, with 16 bases between them. CDR3 sequence reads: CASSLYRLSAYSPLHF. The CDR3 DNA is TGCGCCAGCAGCTTGTACAGGCTATCAGCCTATTCACCCCTCCACTTT.

The chain recombines TRBV4-2 with TRBJ1-2, with D unclear. Germline V gene lookup returns CDR1 LGHNA and CDR2 YNFKEQ. With 3 bases removed from V and 10 bases from J, the gap between germline ends came to 21 bases. CDR3 size: 15 residues. CDR3 in amino acids: CASSQREGIANTYTF. DNA of the CDR3: TGTGCCAGCAGCCAGAGGGAGGGTATTGCTAATACCTACACCTTC.

This sequence joins TRBV5-4 and TRBJ2-7; 11 bases line up with TRBD2. The CDR3 runs to 14 residues. Trimming cost V 4 bases and J 7 bases; bases outside gene matches: 7. CDR1 and CDR2 from the germline V gene are SGHNT and YYREEE (reference sequence). The CDR3: CASSDLAGGREQYF. DNA for the CDR3: TGTGCCAGCAGCGATCTAGCGGGGGGCCGAGAGCAGTACTTC.

The chain's CDR3 is CASSQTPGQGIADTQYF. Here the CDR3 DNA reads TGCGCCAGCAGCCAAACCCCCGGGCAGGGGATAGCAGATACGCAGTATTTT. The chain is built from TRBV4-3 and TRBJ2-3; TRBD1 might be the D (6 bases). The V gene's germline CDR1 is LGHNA and CDR2 YSLEER. The ends were cut back, 2 bases at V and 4 bases at J, with 19 bases in the middle. CDR3 size: 17 residues.

The V and J genes are TRBV7-9 and TRBJ1-1; D call uncertain. The CDR3 has 13 residues. Germline V gene sequence: CDR1 SEHNR, CDR2 FQNEAQ (reference sequence). The germline V and J ends were trimmed by 6 bases and 0 bases, with 8 bases remaining between them. This CDR3 reads CASRPTVNTEAFF. The CDR3 DNA follows: TGTGCCAGCAGACCTACGGTGAACACTGAAGCTTTCTTT.

This chain joins TRBV10-3 and TRBJ2-1; 11 bases agree with TRBD2. Germline values: CDR1 ENHRY, CDR2 SYGVKD. This CDR3 spans 17 amino acids. J lost 2 bases, V lost 5 bases, and 8 bases had no gene match. The chain's CDR3 is CAISQLAGDLTYNEQFF. The CDR3 DNA sequence: TGTGCCATCAGTCAACTAGCGGGGGACCTAACCTACAATGAGCAGTTCTTC.

The chain carries TRBV30 and TRBJ1-2; D not resolved. V lost 7 bases to trimming and J lost 4 bases, with 13 bases between them. The CDR3 length is 12 residues. Germline assignment: CDR1 GTSNPN and CDR2 SVGIG (reference sequence). The CDR3 DNA reads as TGTGCCTCGCCGGTGGCAGCCTATGGCTACACCTTC. Translated: CASPVAAYGYTF.

This chain uses TRBV5-8 with TRBJ1-1; TRBD1 agrees at 7 bases. Germline V lookup: CDR1 SGHTS, CDR2 YDEGEE. With V trimmed by 3 bases and J by 8 bases, 10 bases remained unmatched. The CDR3 runs to 14 residues. CDR3 nucleotide sequence: TGTGCCAGCAGCTATCTACAGGGGCGAGGGGAAGCTTTCTTT. Protein sequence: CASSYLQGRGEAFF.

The chain combines TRBV6-5 with TRBJ2-7; 8 nucleotides line up with TRBD2. This CDR3 has 13 residues. CDR1 is MNHEY, CDR2 SVGAGI, per germline. V was pared by 5 bases and J by 4 bases, with 4 bases of the junction left unmatched. In DNA form, the CDR3 reads TGTGCCAGCAGTCACGGGGGGGGGTACGAGCAGTACTTC. Amino acids: CASSHGGGYEQYF.